A single sample gave rise to the 2 T cell receptor beta chains below, sequenced in a study of breast tumors, draining lymph nodes, adjacent tissues. The lymph nodes were axillary draining lymph nodes from breast cancer patients. TCRdb re-called the multiplex PCR reads through MiXCR, storing one row per CDR3 protein. Of 100,000 or so distinct CDR3 sequences listed, 21% are singletons. The source material was axillary lymph node tissue. All receptors derive from a female donor with breast cancer. Some clones in this sample may be carry-over from other donors' samples.

Note on this clonotype: A much larger clonotype is one base distant, so this may be a read error. V gene TRBV6-5 combines with J gene TRBJ2-1; 8 bases are a match to TRBD2. Germline V gene lookup returns CDR1 MNHEY and CDR2 SVGAGI. The CDR3 length is 13 residues. The CDR3 loop is CASSATSGNEQLF. CDR3 nucleotide sequence: TGTGCCAGCAGTGCCACTAGCGGCAATGAGCAGCTCTTC.

This clonotype was observed a few times. The chain recombines TRBV28 with TRBJ2-1; D perhaps matches TRBD2 (6 bases). Trimming stripped 7 bases from V and 5 bases from J, with 9 bases between. The CDR3 is made up of 12 amino acids. Germline V gene data show CDR1 as MDHEN and CDR2 as SYDVKM. The CDR3 spells CASTGDHNEQFF. The CDR3 DNA follows: TGTGCCAGCACGGGGGACCACAATGAGCAGTTCTTC.